The rows below give T cell receptor beta chains drawn from one sample of a study of blood T cell repertoires in COVID-19. The assay was immunoSEQ multiplex PCR, and TCRdb's table has in-frame clones only and misses some. The sample carries 200,000 or so clones, approximately 81% recorded once. The sample was peripheral blood. These receptors came from a woman of 80 years or more with acute or convalescent COVID-19. Each CDR3 is given with its conserved first and last residue. A D gene is named only where the DNA matches it firmly. For some rows the clone size is stated as once, few or many, or as a class when expanded; others skip it.

clone_size,v_call,d_call,j_call,cdr3_aa,cdr3_nt
NA,TRBV30,TRBD1,TRBJ1-5,CAWSASGQGPYQPQHF,TGTGCCTGGAGTGCATCCGGACAGGGACCTTATCAGCCCCAGCATTTT
NA,TRBV28,TRBD1,TRBJ1-5,CASRPTGGGEPQHF,TGTGCCAGCAGACCCACAGGGGGGGGCGAGCCCCAGCATTTT
NA,TRBV10-1,TRBD1,TRBJ1-1,CASRGPGQGVDTEAFF,TGCGCCAGCAGGGGACCGGGACAGGGAGTTGACACTGAAGCTTTCTTT
once,TRBV27,NA,TRBJ1-1,CASSNRGTEAFF,TGTGCCAGCAGTAATCGGGGCACTGAAGCTTTCTTT
NA,TRBV7-7,NA,TRBJ2-7,CASSLVLPSYEQYF,TGTGCTAGCAGCTTAGTTCTCCCCTCCTACGAGCAGTACTTC
NA,TRBV4-1,NA,TRBJ2-3,CASSPELGGGTDTQYF,TGCGCCAGCAGCCCCGAACTAGGCGGGGGCACAGATACGCAGTATTTT
once,TRBV6-6,NA,TRBJ1-2,CASTPRGQNYGYTF,TGTGCCAGCACCCCCCGCGGACAGAACTATGGCTACACCTTC
NA,TRBV19,NA,TRBJ2-1,CASSIYHREWANEQFF,TGTGCCAGTAGTATCTATCACCGGGAGTGGGCCAATGAGCAGTTCTTC
many,TRBV3-1/TRBV3-2,TRBD1,TRBJ2-1,CASSQGDRVSYNEQFF,TGTGCCAGCAGCCAGGGGGACAGGGTCAGTTACAATGAGCAGTTCTTC
NA,TRBV28,TRBD2,TRBJ2-1,CASRTSGSNEQFF,TGTGCCAGCCGGACTAGCGGGAGCAATGAGCAGTTCTTC
NA,TRBV13,TRBD1,TRBJ2-7,CASSSYTGTASPYEQYF,TGTGCCAGCAGCTCTTATACGGGGACAGCGTCGCCCTACGAGCAGTACTTC
NA,TRBV9,TRBD2,TRBJ2-3,CASSPGTSLDTDTQYF,TGTGCCAGCAGCCCCGGGACTAGCCTTGACACAGATACGCAGTATTTT
NA,TRBV2,NA,TRBJ2-5,CASRRGTTETQYF,TGTGCCAGCAGGCGGGGTACTACGGAGACCCAGTACTTC
NA,TRBV10-3,TRBD1,TRBJ1-1,CATSGTGATEAFF,TGTGCCACCTCCGGGACAGGGGCGACTGAAGCTTTCTTT
NA,TRBV9,TRBD1,TRBJ2-1,CASSYTDGGTGLYNEQFF,TGTGCCAGCAGTTATACGGACGGGGGGACAGGGCTATACAATGAGCAGTTCTTC
NA,TRBV29-1,NA,TRBJ1-1,CSVEGFGRGPEAFF,TGCAGCGTTGAAGGGTTCGGCAGGGGCCCTGAAGCTTTCTTT
NA,TRBV5-4,TRBD2,TRBJ2-3,CASSRGLAGDLTDTQYF,TGTGCCAGCAGCCGCGGACTAGCGGGAGACCTCACAGATACGCAGTATTTT
NA,TRBV19,TRBD2,TRBJ2-3,CASSMGGLAGGTDTQYF,TGTGCCAGTAGTATGGGAGGACTAGCGGGAGGCACAGATACGCAGTATTTT
NA,TRBV10-3,TRBD2,TRBJ2-7,CAISELLAGGPYEQYF,TGTGCCATCAGTGAACTACTAGCGGGAGGCCCCTACGAGCAGTACTTC
NA,TRBV9,NA,TRBJ2-3,CASSVNPGGGTDTQYF,TGTGCCAGCAGCGTAAATCCGGGCGGGGGCACAGATACGCAGTATTTT
NA,TRBV29-1,NA,TRBJ2-5,CSVLTPQETQYF,TGCAGCGTTTTAACTCCCCAAGAGACCCAGTACTTC
NA,TRBV6-1,TRBD1,TRBJ2-2,CASSEPTGTWKNTGELFF,TGTGCCAGCAGTGAACCGACAGGGACCTGGAAGAACACCGGGGAGCTGTTTTTT
NA,TRBV6-4,TRBD2,TRBJ2-3,CASSGTSGSYGVDTQYF,TGTGCCAGCAGTGGGACTAGCGGGAGCTATGGGGTGGATACGCAGTATTTT
NA,TRBV19,TRBD1,TRBJ1-5,CASSPGGPYSNQPQHF,TGTGCCAGTAGTCCAGGGGGCCCGTATAGCAATCAGCCCCAGCATTTT
NA,TRBV5-5,NA,TRBJ2-3,CASSLLQGRTDTQYF,TGTGCCAGCAGCTTGTTACAGGGGAGGACAGATACGCAGTATTTT